This T cell receptor (beta chain) was sequenced during a study of CD8 T cells in Susac syndrome. V lost 6 bases and J lost 8, with 16 bases in between. The CDR3 length is 14 residues. The V gene's germline CDR1 is PRHDT and CDR2 FYEKMQ (reference sequence). CD8+ and CD4+ blood T cells underwent TCR beta sequencing. Treatment-naive patients with stable or active relapsing-remitting disease served as multiple sclerosis controls. Negative isolation yielded CD4+ and CD8+ T cells, and FACS enriched TEMRA cells. The RNA input was roughly 0.45 to 1 ug, and it was reverse transcribed with random hexamers. By means of immunoSEQ multiplex PCR, TCR beta CDR3 spanning 54 Vbeta and 13 Jbeta underwent amplification. TCRdb recomputed calls from the immunoSEQ multiplex PCR reads with MiXCR, one row per CDR3 protein. Counted here are hundreds of thousands of distinct CDR3 sequences, approximately 85% occurring once; the ten biggest clones make up more than 0.09%.

This chain uses TRBV13 with TRBJ1-4; no reliable D call. The TCR was taken from a human donor with multiple sclerosis. Material: CD8+ T cells from PBMCs. CDR3 protein: CASSVGGNSEKLFF. The CDR3 nucleotides read TGTGCCAGCAGTGTCGGAGGAAATAGCGAAAAACTGTTTTTT.